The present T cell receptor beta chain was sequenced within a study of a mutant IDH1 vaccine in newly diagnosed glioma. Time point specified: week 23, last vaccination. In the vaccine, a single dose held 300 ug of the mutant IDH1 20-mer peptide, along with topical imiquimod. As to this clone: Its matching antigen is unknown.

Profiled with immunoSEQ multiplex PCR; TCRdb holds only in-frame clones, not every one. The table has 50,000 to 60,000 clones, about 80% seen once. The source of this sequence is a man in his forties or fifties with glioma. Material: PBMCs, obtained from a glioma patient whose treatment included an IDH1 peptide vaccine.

The CDR3 protein is CASSLDWGTNEKLFF. The DNA of the CDR3 is TGTGCCAGCAGCTTAGATTGGGGCACTAATGAAAAACTGTTTTTT. This sequence joins TRBV7-9 and TRBJ1-4, with D possibly being TRBD1 (5 bases). Deletions cut 1 base from V and 2 bases from J, with 8 bases between. The CDR3 extends over 15 amino acids. Germline-derived CDR1 and CDR2 are SEHNR and FQNEAQ (reference sequence).